These 19 T cell receptor beta chains share one sample of origin, sequenced in a study of T cell clonality in common variable immunodeficiency. General study results and limits: Reportedly, TCR beta sequences from common variable immunodeficiency showed fewer deletions and N-nucleotide insertions.

Data came from immunoSEQ multiplex PCR; TCRdb stores just in-frame clones and leaves some out. Singletons are absent from the sample, which has 30,000 to 40,000 clones. Their cognate antigens are unknown. The sample consisted of peripheral blood mononuclear cells. Receptors were obtained from a human donor with common variable immunodeficiency.

This clone was seen repeatedly, ten times or more. The sequence runs out 3 residues before the end of the CDR3; the remainder is reconstructed from the germline J gene. The V call is TRBV30, the J call TRBJ1-1; D is possibly TRBD1 (5 bases). From germline, CDR1 is GTSNPN and CDR2 SVGIG (reference sequence). Trimming pared 3 bases from V and 1 base from J, leaving 15 bases between. The CDR3 contains 15 residues. The CDR3 is CAWRPRAKSNTEAFF. The sequenced CDR3 bases are TGTGCCTGGAGACCCAGGGCCAAGTCGAACACTGAA. Combining the CDR3 with reference TRBV30 and TRBJ1-1 gives the whole variable domain SQTIHQWPATLVQPVGSPLSLECTVEGTSNPNLYWYRQAAGRGLQLLFYSVGIGQISSEVPQNLSASRPQDRQFILSSKKLLLSDSGFYLCAWRPRAKSNTEAFFGQGTRLTVV.

This clone was observed a handful of times. The read terminates 3 residues before the CDR3 end, so the remaining end is supplied by the germline J gene. This sequence joins TRBV7-3 and TRBJ1-5; no clear D. The CDR3 extends over 14 amino acids. The germline gives CDR1 SGHTA, CDR2 FQGTGA. The V and J ends lost 6 bases and 0 bases respectively, with 9 bases between them. The CDR3 DNA, read in part, is TGTGCCAGCAGTGCCACAGATAGCAATCAGCCC. It translates to CASSATDSNQP. The complete CDR3 reads CASSATDSNQPQHF.

The table lists this clone with many counts. The read is 3 residues too short to cover the CDR3 end, so that end is filled in from the germline J gene. This chain uses TRBV14 with TRBJ2-1; D remains unclear. From germline, CDR1 is SGHDN and CDR2 FVKESK. The CDR3 contains 16 residues. The ends were cut back, 1 base at V and 2 bases at J, with 12 bases in the middle. The CDR3 protein is CASSQGVNSAYNEQFF. CDR3 DNA (partial): TGTGCCAGCAGCCAAGGCGTCAACTCTGCCTACAATGAG.

This clone occurred many times. The read gets to within 3 residues of the CDR3 end, and the germline J gene fills in the rest. This chain links TRBV10-3 with TRBJ2-3; the D gene is possibly TRBD1 (5 bases). The germline CDR1 and CDR2 sequences are ENHRY and SYGVKD. The CDR3 is made up of 16 amino acids. V was trimmed by 4 bases and J by 0 bases, leaving 14 bases between them. The covered CDR3 bases are TGTGCCATCAGTGGCCAGGGCAAATCTAGCACAGATACG. Its protein product is CAISGQGKSSTDT. The entire CDR3 is CAISGQGKSSTDTQYF.

This clone has a count of ten or more. The read ends 3 residues shy of where the CDR3 ends; the end is completed using the germline J gene. The chain is built from TRBV30 and TRBJ2-4; the match to TRBD2 covers 9 bases. Unmatched junction bases numbered 3, after V lost 0 bases and J lost 6 bases. The CDR3 has 14 residues. From germline, CDR1 is GTSNPN and CDR2 SVGIG (reference sequence). CDR3 DNA (partial): TGTGCCTGGAGTGTTAGCGGGAGAATAAACATT. Translating gives CAWSVSGRINI. The whole CDR3 region reads CAWSVSGRINIQYF.

A remark on this clone: The sequenced fragment ends 3 residues before the CDR3 boundary, so the rest is inferred from the germline J gene. The chain employs TRBV7-8 and TRBJ2-4; D is unclear. The CDR3 extends over 14 amino acids. With 1 base removed from V and 2 bases from J, the gap between germline ends came to 6 bases. The germline gives CDR1 SGHVS, CDR2 FQNEAQ. CDR3 sequence reads: CASSLGQTKNIQYF. The part of the CDR3 DNA that was read is TGTGCCAGCAGCTTAGGGCAGACCAAAAACATT.

A word on this clone: The CDR3 is cut off 3 residues early in the read; its end comes from the germline J gene. The chain links TRBV7-9 to TRBJ1-2; TRBD1 matches at 7 bases. The CDR3 extends over 15 amino acids. CDR1 is SEHNR, CDR2 FQNEAQ, per germline (reference sequence). J lost 0 bases, V lost 5 bases, and 6 bases had no gene match. Incomplete CDR3 DNA: TGTGCCAGCAGCCTGCCCGGGACAGCTAACTATGGC. The encoded protein is CASSLPGTANYG. The CDR3 in full is CASSLPGTANYGYTF.

In its sample, this clone was seen many times. From the germline J gene comes the end of the CDR3, since the read stops 3 residues before it. The V and J genes are TRBV11-3 and TRBJ2-7; D gene ambiguous. Trimming removed 3 bases from V and 3 bases from J, with 6 bases in between. Germline V gives CDR1 SGHNT, CDR2 YENEEA. CDR3 length: 12 amino acids. The sequenced CDR3 bases are TGTGCCAGCAGCTTGGCCTTCTACGAG. Amino acids: CASSLAFYE. The whole CDR3 region reads CASSLAFYEQYF.

This clone was detected a few times. The read is 3 residues too short to cover the CDR3 end, so that end is filled in from the germline J gene. The chain uses TRBV7-6 and TRBJ1-4, with D perhaps TRBD1 (6 bases). The CDR3 sequence is 14 residues long. V shed 3 bases and J shed 5 bases, with 10 bases lying between them. Germline V gene sequence: CDR1 SGHVS, CDR2 FNYEAQ. The CDR3 sequence: CASSLDRGNEKLFF. CDR3 bases read: TGTGCCAGCAGCTTGGACAGAGGGAATGAAAAA.

This clone was counted a few times. The read halts 3 residues ahead of the CDR3 end, with the missing end drawn from the germline J gene. This chain uses TRBV7-3 with TRBJ2-1, with a possible D match to TRBD2 (5 bases). Germline V gene data show CDR1 as SGHTA and CDR2 as FQGTGA. The length of the CDR3 is 17 residues. V lost 6 bases, J lost 8 bases, and 26 bases lay in between. CDR3: CASSPRPFFSLGDEQFF. The covered CDR3 bases are TGTGCCAGCAGTCCACGCCCCTTTTTCTCTCTCGGGGATGAG.

Comments on this clone: The read gets to within 3 residues of the CDR3 end, and the germline J gene fills in the rest. The chain is built from TRBV2 and TRBJ1-1; D may be TRBD1 (6 bases). The V gene lost 6 bases and the J gene lost 6 bases, with 14 bases spanning the gap. CDR3 length: 13 residues. Germline lookup yields CDR1 SNHLY and CDR2 FYNNEI. The CDR3 bases that were read are TGTGCCAGCAGGAAGGGGGGGCTCGCTGAA. Amino acids: CASRKGGLAE. The whole CDR3 region reads CASRKGGLAEAFF. Full variable domain (remainder filled in from reference TRBV2 and TRBJ1-1): EPEVTQTPSHQVTQMGQEVILRCVPISNHLYFYWYRQILGQKVEFLVSFYNNEISEKSEIFDDQFSVERPDGSNFTLKIRSTKLEDSAMYFCASRKGGLAEAFFGQGTRLTVV.

This clone was recorded a few times. The sequence runs out 3 residues before the end of the CDR3; the remainder is reconstructed from the germline J gene. This chain connects TRBV7-2 to TRBJ2-3; 7 bases align to TRBD2. The CDR3 totals 15 residues. J was trimmed by 1 base and V by 5 bases; bases with no gene match: 6. CDR1 SGHTA and CDR2 FQGNSA come from the germline V gene. This CDR3 is CASSLGTIRTDTQYF. The sequenced CDR3 bases are TGTGCCAGCAGCCTTGGGACTATCCGCACAGATACG.

CDR3 DNA, as far as it was read: TGTGCCAGCAGCCTCGACAGCCTCTATGGC. The encoded protein is CASSLDSLYG. Given in full, the CDR3 is CASSLDSLYGYTF. V gene TRBV7-7 combines with J gene TRBJ1-2; possibly TRBD1 for D (5 bases). The read comes to an end 3 residues before the CDR3 does, leaving the germline J gene to fill in the end. The length of the CDR3 is 13 residues. Between the trimmed V and J ends, which lost 5 bases and 4 bases, there was a span of 11 bases. Germline V gene sequence: CDR1 SSHAT, CDR2 FNYEAQ (reference sequence). The entire variable domain, with the rest obtained from reference TRBV7-7 and TRBJ1-2, is as follows: GAGVSQSPRYKVTKRGQDVTLRCDPISSHATLYWYQQALGQGPEFLTYFNYEAQPDKSGLPSDRFSAERPEGSISTLTIQRTEQRDSAMYRCASSLDSLYGYTFGSGTRLTVV.

Regarding this clone: Read coverage stops 3 residues before the CDR3 terminus; the germline J gene supplies the remainder. The chain uses TRBV7-3 and TRBJ2-5; the match to TRBD2 covers 12 bases. The V gene end was trimmed by 5 bases and the J gene end by 4 bases; junction bases not matched to a gene: 5. The CDR3 is made up of 15 amino acids. Germline CDR1 and CDR2: SGHTA and FQGTGA. CDR3 DNA (partial): TGTGCCAGCAGCAACCTACTAGCGGGAGGAGAGACC. Its protein is CASSNLLAGGET. The full CDR3 sequence reads CASSNLLAGGETQYF.

Notes on this clone: The read comes to an end 3 residues before the CDR3 does, leaving the germline J gene to fill in the end. This chain uses TRBV7-8 with TRBJ2-3, with TRBD2 identical over 11 bases. Germline CDR1 reads SGHVS; CDR2 reads FQNEAQ. Trimming removed 3 bases from V and 2 bases from J; junction bases left unmatched: 4. CDR3 length: 16 amino acids. Partial CDR3 DNA: TGTGCCAGCAGCTTGGGACTAGCGGTAACCACAGATACG. It yields the protein CASSLGLAVTTDT. The entire CDR3 sequence reads CASSLGLAVTTDTQYF.

This clone was observed at least ten times. The read ends 3 residues shy of where the CDR3 ends; the end is completed using the germline J gene. V is TRBV6-2 or TRBV6-3 and J is TRBJ1-6; tentative D call: TRBD1 (6 bases). The CDR3 is 14 amino acids. Germline V gene sequence: CDR1 MNHEY, CDR2 SVGEGT. The V end lost 6 bases, the J end lost 9 bases, and 15 bases lay between the germline ends. The CDR3 DNA, read in part, is TGTGCCAGCAGCCGCGACAGGCTCGGTTCACCC. It specifies CASSRDRLGSP. The entire CDR3 protein is CASSRDRLGSPLHF.

This clone was counted at least ten times. The read ends 3 residues early relative to the CDR3; the germline J gene fills the gap. The V call is TRBV9, the J call TRBJ2-7; TRBD1 matches 10 bases. The CDR3 sequence is 14 residues long. The V and J ends lost 0 bases and 6 bases, in that order; junction bases with no gene match: 3. Germline values: CDR1 SGDLS, CDR2 YYNGEE. The CDR3 sequence is CASSVATGGSEQYF. CDR3 bases read: TGTGCCAGCAGCGTAGCGACAGGGGGCAGCGAG.

This clone was observed many times. CDR3 DNA (partial): TGTGCCAGCAGCAACAATCGTCAAGAGACC. Residues: CASSNNRQET. The whole CDR3 region reads CASSNNRQETQYF. This chain connects TRBV7-6 to TRBJ2-5, with D hard to call. The DNA ends 3 residues before the CDR3 does, and the rest of the CDR3 is filled in from the germline J gene. V was shortened by 5 bases and J by 2 bases, with 9 bases between the two germline ends. From germline, CDR1 is SGHVS and CDR2 FNYEAQ. The CDR3 runs 13 residues.

This clone was picked up a small number of times. The read terminates 3 residues before the CDR3 end, so the remaining end is supplied by the germline J gene. The chain has TRBV6-2 or TRBV6-3 and TRBJ2-3, with TRBD1 matching 8 bases. The CDR3 has 16 residues. With 5 bases clipped from V and 4 bases from J, the junction kept 11 bases outside the gene matches. Germline V lookup: CDR1 MNHEY, CDR2 SVGEGT. Incomplete CDR3 DNA: TGTGCCAGCAGTCACCCCGATTGGACAGGGTCAGATACG. Protein: CASSHPDWTGSDT. The full CDR3 protein reads CASSHPDWTGSDTQYF.